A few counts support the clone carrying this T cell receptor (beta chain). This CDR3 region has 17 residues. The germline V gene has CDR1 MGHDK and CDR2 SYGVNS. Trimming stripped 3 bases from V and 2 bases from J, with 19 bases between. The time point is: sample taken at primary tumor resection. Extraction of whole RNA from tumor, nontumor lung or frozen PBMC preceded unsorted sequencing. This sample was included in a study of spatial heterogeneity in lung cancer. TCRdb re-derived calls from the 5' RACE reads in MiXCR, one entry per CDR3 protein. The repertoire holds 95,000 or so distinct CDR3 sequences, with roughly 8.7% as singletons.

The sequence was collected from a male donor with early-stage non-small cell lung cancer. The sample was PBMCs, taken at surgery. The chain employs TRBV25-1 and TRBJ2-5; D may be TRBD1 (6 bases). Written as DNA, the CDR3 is TGTGCCAGCAGTGAGCCGGGCAGGGGCGCGAGGCAAGAGACCCAGTACTTC. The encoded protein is CASSEPGRGARQETQYF.